Listed here is a single T cell receptor (beta chain). Its antigen is still unknown. The sample originates from a study of response to subunit inactivated influenza vaccine. The study, taken as a whole, reports: With each seasonal influenza vaccination, the authors suggested, few new T cells are recruited.

One entry per CDR3 protein results from TCRdb running MiXCR on the RT-PCR reads. Of 650,000 to 850,000 distinct CDR3 sequences listed, about 15% are singletons. The sequencing here drew on PBMCs from blood, taken around 14 days before vaccination. The receptor was isolated from a middle-aged man who received an inactivated influenza vaccine.

The CDR3 protein is CASRPSHGGKDTQYF. Written as DNA, the CDR3 is TGTGCCAGCAGACCATCTCACGGGGGAAAGGATACGCAGTATTTT. The chain is built from TRBV12-3 or TRBV12-4 and TRBJ2-3, with D possibly being TRBD2 (6 bases). The CDR3 is 15 amino acids. V lost 6 bases and J 6 bases, leaving 19 bases between the germline ends.